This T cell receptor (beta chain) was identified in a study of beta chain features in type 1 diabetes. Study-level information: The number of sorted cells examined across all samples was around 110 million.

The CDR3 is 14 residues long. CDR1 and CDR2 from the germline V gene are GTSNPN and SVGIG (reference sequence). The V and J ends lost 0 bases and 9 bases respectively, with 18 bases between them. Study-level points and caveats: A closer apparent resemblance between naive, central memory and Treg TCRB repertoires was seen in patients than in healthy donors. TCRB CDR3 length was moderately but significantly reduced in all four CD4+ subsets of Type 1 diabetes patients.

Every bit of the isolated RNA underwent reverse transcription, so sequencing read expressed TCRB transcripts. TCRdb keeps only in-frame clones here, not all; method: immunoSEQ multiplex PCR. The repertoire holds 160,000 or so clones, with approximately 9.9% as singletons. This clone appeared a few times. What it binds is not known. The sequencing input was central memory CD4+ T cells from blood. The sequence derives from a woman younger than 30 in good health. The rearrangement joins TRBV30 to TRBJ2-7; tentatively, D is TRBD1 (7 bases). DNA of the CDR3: TGTGCCTGGAGTGTAAGGCAGGGGGGACGGGGGCAGTACTTC. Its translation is CAWSVRQGGRGQYF.